The TCR beta chain under discussion was sequenced for a study of T cell responses to AZD1222 COVID-19 vaccine. Study findings and constraints: Reportedly, nearly half the spike-specific TCRs target unmutated variant regions. An increase in Spike-specific TCR breadth and depth was observed after two AZD1222 doses. The study identified only a handful of AZD1222 recipients as seropositive at baseline.

Produced via immunoSEQ multiplex PCR; TCRdb's table is partial and in-frame only. Of 100,000 or so clones in the sample, about 88% were seen once. This clone is labeled as medium-sized. Its antigen is currently unknown. The V and J ends lost 5 bases and 2 bases respectively, with 6 bases between them. Per the germline V gene, CDR1 is MDHEN and CDR2 is SYDVKM. The CDR3 runs to 13 residues. The material sequenced was peripheral blood, taken on day 0 of AZD1222 vaccination. The receptor was derived from an adult in good health. V is TRBV28 and J is TRBJ2-2; D is unresolved. CDR3 coding DNA: TGTGCCAGCAGTAAAGAAAACACCGGGGAGCTGTTTTTT. Its protein is CASSKENTGELFF.